Shown below are 27 T cell receptor beta chains from a single sample sequenced in a study of blood T cell repertoires in COVID-19. Data came from immunoSEQ multiplex PCR; TCRdb stores just in-frame clones and leaves some out. The data hold roughly 100,000 clones, with 70% to 85% observed a single time. Sequencing was carried out using peripheral blood. These receptors came from a man aged 70 or older with acute or convalescent COVID-19.

V is TRBV19 and J is TRBJ1-2, with D unresolved. Germline loops: CDR1 LNHDA, CDR2 SQIVND (reference sequence). Trimming removed 6 bases at V and 12 bases at J, with 14 bases between. There are 11 residues in the CDR3. The CDR3 sequence: CASSNWHEDTF. The CDR3 DNA is TGTGCCAGTAGCAACTGGCACGAGGACACCTTC.

The chain combines TRBV9 with TRBJ2-1; D ambiguous. Trimming left V 0 bases short and J 3 bases short, with 10 bases between. This CDR3 spans 15 amino acids. Germline assignment: CDR1 SGDLS and CDR2 YYNGEE. The CDR3 bases are TGTGCCAGCAGCGTAGACACCTTTCGCTACAATGAGCAGTTCTTC. Its protein product is CASSVDTFRYNEQFF.

V and J are TRBV6-2 or TRBV6-3 and TRBJ2-1, with 8 bases fitting TRBD1. The CDR3 consists of 19 residues. V dropped 5 bases and J dropped 4; count of bases not matched to a gene: 19. Germline V gene sequence: CDR1 MNHEY, CDR2 SVGEGT. The CDR3 region has the DNA TGTGCCAGCAGTCCCCAAATCAGGACAGGGAGCGGGTTGTACAATGAGCAGTTCTTC. As protein: CASSPQIRTGSGLYNEQFF.

The chain links TRBV20-1 to TRBJ1-2; no clear D gene. Germline V CDR1 and CDR2: DFQATT, SNEGSKA (reference sequence). CDR3 length: 11 amino acids. V was shortened by 5 bases and J by 5 bases, with 9 bases between the two germline ends. CDR3 sequence (DNA): TGCAGTGCTGGGCCTACGTATGGCTACACCTTC. Translated, it gives CSAGPTYGYTF.

This clone has a single count. This sequence joins TRBV27 and TRBJ1-6, with TRBD1 matching 7 bases. Trimming at V came to 2 bases and at J to 9 bases, leaving 7 bases not matched to a gene. The CDR3 is 15 amino acids. Germline assignment: CDR1 MNHEY and CDR2 SMNVEV (reference sequence). The CDR3 spells CASSLRGLGGSPLHF. CDR3 DNA: TGTGCCAGCAGTTTAAGGGGGCTAGGCGGTTCACCCCTCCACTTT.

The chain joins TRBV12-3 or TRBV12-4 to TRBJ1-3, with D hard to call. Trimming took off 5 bases at V and 1 base at J, with 6 bases between the two ends. CDR3 length: 13 residues. CDR3 protein: CASSPNSGNTIYF. The DNA for the CDR3 is TGTGCCAGCAGTCCAAATTCTGGAAACACCATATATTTT.

The chain uses TRBV7-3 and TRBJ2-5; D possibly corresponds to TRBD2 (6 bases). There are 15 residues in the CDR3. Trimming cost V 1 base and J 2 bases, with 11 bases left between them. Germline loops: CDR1 SGHTA, CDR2 FQGTGA. For the CDR3, the DNA is TGTGCCAGCAGCTTAAGCGGGGTCGGGCAAGAGACCCAGTACTTC. Its protein is CASSLSGVGQETQYF.

CDR3 protein: CASSISSRIHYEQYF. The DNA of the CDR3 is TGTGCCAGTAGTATCTCTTCTAGGATACACTACGAGCAGTACTTC. The V and J genes are TRBV19 and TRBJ2-7; D uncertain. This CDR3 spans 15 amino acids. Germline-derived CDR1 and CDR2 are LNHDA and SQIVND (reference sequence). V dropped 3 bases and J dropped 3 bases, with 15 bases sitting between them.

The chain joins TRBV28 to TRBJ2-5; D ambiguous. The CDR3 covers 13 residues. V was pared by 6 bases and J by 5 bases, with 13 bases between. Germline lookup yields CDR1 MDHEN and CDR2 SYDVKM. CDR3 in amino acids: CASSSGERETQYF. DNA of the CDR3: TGTGCCAGCAGCTCCGGTGAGAGGGAGACCCAGTACTTC.

As for this clone: The same CDR3 also results from other DNA sequences found in this sample. CDR3 protein: CATSDPTGNYGYTF. The CDR3 coding sequence is TGTGCCACCAGTGACCCGACGGGAAACTATGGCTACACCTTC. The chain is built from TRBV24-1 and TRBJ1-2; D gene ambiguous. Trimming stripped 4 bases from V and 2 bases from J, with 10 bases between. This CDR3 has 14 amino acids. Germline CDR1 and CDR2: KGHDR and SFDVKD.

V and J are TRBV6-5 and TRBJ2-1, with TRBD1 matching over 8 bases. The V gene's germline CDR1 is MNHEY and CDR2 SVGAGI. The CDR3 covers 13 residues. V lost 6 bases and J lost 4; bases outside the gene matches: 2. The CDR3 spells CASRDRAYNEQFF. The DNA for the CDR3 is TGTGCCAGCAGGGACAGGGCGTACAATGAGCAGTTCTTC.

The chain has TRBV6-6 and TRBJ1-4, with D maybe TRBD1 (6 bases). Germline CDR1 and CDR2: MNHNY and SVGAGI (reference sequence). Deletions cut 7 bases from V and 7 bases from J, with 13 bases between. This CDR3 contains 13 residues. The CDR3 region is CASTGQYGEKLFF. The CDR3 region has the DNA TGTGCCAGCACCGGACAGTACGGTGAAAAACTGTTTTTT.

This chain connects TRBV5-4 to TRBJ1-2, with 7 bases that match TRBD1. V was clipped by 7 bases and J by 6 bases; unmatched bases: 18. Germline CDR1 SGHNT, CDR2 YYREEE (reference sequence). CDR3 length equals 16 residues. CDR3 sequence (DNA): TGTGCCAGCCGCCTCATGAAAGGGGGCAGGGTCGATGGCTACACCTTC. It codes for CASRLMKGGRVDGYTF.

The chain is built from TRBV20-1 and TRBJ2-3, with TRBD2 matching 7 bases. The germline gives CDR1 DFQATT, CDR2 SNEGSKA (reference sequence). This CDR3 has 11 amino acids. With 3 bases clipped from V and 14 bases from J, the junction kept 8 bases outside the gene matches. CDR3 sequence reads: CSARAQGLGYF. Written as DNA, the CDR3 is TGCAGTGCTAGGGCCCAAGGACTAGGGTATTTT.

The chain combines TRBV6-1 with TRBJ1-5, with D possibly being TRBD1 (6 bases). This CDR3 spans 18 amino acids. Per the germline V gene, CDR1 is MNHNS and CDR2 is SASEGT. Trimming cost V 1 base and J 0 bases, with 16 bases left between them. The CDR3, as DNA: TGTGCCAGCAGTGAAGGAACAGGGTTTAGTTATAGCAATCAGCCCCAGCATTTT. Translated: CASSEGTGFSYSNQPQHF.

This clone was counted once. V gene TRBV6-5 combines with J gene TRBJ1-2; TRBD1 agrees at 9 bases. The V gene's germline CDR1 is MNHEY and CDR2 SVGAGI. The CDR3 loop spans 15 amino acids. Trimming cost V 2 bases and J 4 bases; bases outside gene matches: 5. DNA for the CDR3: TGTGCCAGCAGTTACGGGACAGGGAGACTCTATGGCTACACCTTC. It encodes CASSYGTGRLYGYTF.

V and J are TRBV19 and TRBJ1-4; 8 bases agree with TRBD1. The CDR3 has 14 residues. CDR1 and CDR2 from the germline V gene are LNHDA and SQIVND (reference sequence). With 6 bases clipped from V and 5 bases from J, the junction kept 5 bases outside the gene matches. CDR3 coding DNA: TGTGCCAGTAGGAGGACAGGGTCGAATGAAAAACTGTTTTTT. This encodes CASRRTGSNEKLFF.

The V and J genes are TRBV7-9 and TRBJ1-2; 9 bases map to TRBD1. The CDR3 covers 15 residues. The germline V gene has CDR1 SEHNR and CDR2 FQNEAQ (reference sequence). The J segment lost 4 bases and the V segment lost 1 base, leaving 4 bases of the junction unmatched. The CDR3 loop reads CASSLGHRGLYGYTF. CDR3 nucleotides: TGTGCCAGCAGCTTAGGTCACAGGGGGCTCTATGGCTACACCTTC.

The chain joins TRBV6-6 to TRBJ2-7, with 10 nucleotides matching TRBD1. The CDR3 has 16 residues. Germline V gives CDR1 MNHNY, CDR2 SVGAGI (reference sequence). V lost 2 bases, J lost 5 bases, and 9 bases stayed unmatched. CDR3 loop: CASSYPKSTGGDEQYF. In nucleotides, the CDR3 is TGTGCCAGCAGTTACCCAAAGTCGACAGGGGGCGACGAGCAGTACTTC.

This clone has more than one count but fewer than ten. The J gene is TRBJ1-1, the V gene TRBV19; 12 bases are shared with TRBD1. The CDR3 contains 15 residues. The germline gives CDR1 LNHDA, CDR2 SQIVND (reference sequence). J gave up 6 bases and V 3 bases, and 5 bases lay outside the gene matches. The CDR3 nucleotides are TGTGCCAGTAGTATCCGGGACAGGGGGCAAGCTGAAGCTTTCTTT. It translates to CASSIRDRGQAEAFF.

The chain is built from TRBV18 and TRBJ1-4, with 9 bases aligning to TRBD1. The V gene's germline CDR1 is KGHSH and CDR2 LQKENI. The CDR3 has 15 amino acids. Trimming removed 4 bases from V and 4 bases from J; junction bases left unmatched: 4. The DNA for the CDR3 is TGTGCCAGCTCACGACCGGGACAGGGTAATGAAAAACTGTTTTTT. It codes for CASSRPGQGNEKLFF.

As to this clone: In the same sample, other DNA sequences code for this CDR3. The chain carries TRBV14 and TRBJ1-1; no clear D. Germline CDR1 and CDR2: SGHDN and FVKESK. This CDR3 is built from 13 residues. With 0 bases removed from V and 2 bases from J, the gap between germline ends came to 4 bases. For the CDR3, the DNA is TGTGCCAGCAGCCAAGACAGAAACACTGAAGCTTTCTTT. Encoded protein: CASSQDRNTEAFF. Supplemented by reference TRBV14 and TRBJ1-1, the full variable domain reads EAGVTQFPSHSVIEKGQTVTLRCDPISGHDNLYWYRRVMGKEIKFLLHFVKESKQDESGMPNNRFLAERTGGTYSTLKVQPAELEDSGVYFCASSQDRNTEAFFGQGTRLTVV.

The V and J genes are TRBV11-2 and TRBJ2-3; 15 nucleotides align to TRBD2. The germline gives CDR1 SGHAT, CDR2 FQNNGV. The CDR3 loop spans 16 amino acids. J was trimmed by 4 bases and V by 5 bases; bases with no gene match: 4. CDR3 protein: CASSPRTSGGADTQYF. CDR3 DNA sequence: TGTGCCAGCAGCCCAAGGACTAGCGGGGGGGCAGATACGCAGTATTTT.

V is TRBV6-1 and J is TRBJ1-1; D call uncertain. Trimming left V 7 bases short and J 0 bases short, with 6 bases between. Germline V gives CDR1 MNHNS, CDR2 SASEGT. This CDR3 region has 12 residues. This CDR3 reads CASIQVNTEAFF. CDR3 nucleotide sequence: TGTGCCAGCATCCAGGTGAACACTGAAGCTTTCTTT.

The CDR3 DNA reads TGCAGCGTGCCGCCAGGGGAAACTGAAGCTTTCTTT. Protein sequence: CSVPPGETEAFF. V gene TRBV29-1 combines with J gene TRBJ1-1; a possible D gene is TRBD1 (6 bases). Germline CDR1 reads SQVTM; CDR2 reads ANQGSEA. Trimming took 6 bases from V and 5 from J, leaving 13 bases between them. The CDR3 has 12 amino acids.

V usage is TRBV6-2 or TRBV6-3 and J usage is TRBJ2-7; the match to TRBD1 covers 9 bases. J gave up 6 bases and V 4 bases, and 13 bases lay outside the gene matches. The CDR3 consists of 16 residues. From germline, CDR1 is MNHEY and CDR2 SVGEGT. CDR3 amino acids: CASSSIRTGESSEQYF. The DNA for the CDR3 is TGTGCCAGCAGTTCAATTCGGACAGGGGAATCTTCCGAGCAGTACTTC.

The gene calls are TRBV24-1 and TRBJ1-1, with TRBD1 matching over 8 bases. Germline CDR1 reads KGHDR; CDR2 reads SFDVKD. The J segment lost 1 base and the V segment lost 3 bases, leaving 3 bases of the junction unmatched. The length of the CDR3 is 15 residues. The CDR3 protein is CATSDDGTGNTEAFF. CDR3 DNA sequence: TGTGCCACCAGTGATGACGGGACAGGGAACACTGAAGCTTTCTTT.